The clone carrying this T cell receptor (beta chain) has more than one count but fewer than ten. What it binds is not known. The record originates from a study of T cell repertoires in cytomegalovirus infection. The germline V gene encodes CDR1 LGHDT and CDR2 YNNKEL (reference sequence). There are 15 residues in the CDR3. V lost 1 base, J lost 2 bases, and 9 bases lay in between. TCRdb passed the reads through MiXCR, listing each CDR3 protein once. The table lists approximately 390,000 distinct CDR3 sequences, approximately 35% of them singletons. The chain carries TRBV3-1 and TRBJ1-5, with D perhaps TRBD1 (5 bases). The source is a human donor in good health (CMV status not recorded). Some clones in this sample may be carry-over from other donors' samples. The material was cultured PBMCs, obtained from culture after CMV antigen stimulation. The CDR3 region has the DNA TGTGCCAGCAGCCAAGGGATGGGGGGCAATCAGCCCCAGCATTTT. Protein: CASSQGMGGNQPQHF.